This record covers a single T cell receptor (beta chain). Antigen specificity is unknown. V was cut by 3 bases and J by 4 bases, with 10 bases left in between. The CDR3 sequence is 13 residues long. The germline CDR1 and CDR2 sequences are LNHDA and SQIVND (reference sequence). Assay runs were performed at deep level. Profiling relied on immunoSEQ multiplex PCR, and the TCRdb table lists in-frame clones only, not all of them. The sample contains about 1.5 million clones, approximately 98% of which appear only once. The entry originates in a study of shared clonotypes between healthy human individuals. General observations from the study: Richness estimates generally favored naive over memory subsets.

The sample consisted of naive CD4+ T cells sorted from blood. Indicated subset: CD45RA+ positively selected. The sequence was collected from a young man in good health. V gene TRBV19 combines with J gene TRBJ2-7; no clear D gene. CDR3 nucleotides: TGTGCCAGTAGTATCAGCCTCATGTACGAGCAGTACTTC. This gives the protein CASSISLMYEQYF.